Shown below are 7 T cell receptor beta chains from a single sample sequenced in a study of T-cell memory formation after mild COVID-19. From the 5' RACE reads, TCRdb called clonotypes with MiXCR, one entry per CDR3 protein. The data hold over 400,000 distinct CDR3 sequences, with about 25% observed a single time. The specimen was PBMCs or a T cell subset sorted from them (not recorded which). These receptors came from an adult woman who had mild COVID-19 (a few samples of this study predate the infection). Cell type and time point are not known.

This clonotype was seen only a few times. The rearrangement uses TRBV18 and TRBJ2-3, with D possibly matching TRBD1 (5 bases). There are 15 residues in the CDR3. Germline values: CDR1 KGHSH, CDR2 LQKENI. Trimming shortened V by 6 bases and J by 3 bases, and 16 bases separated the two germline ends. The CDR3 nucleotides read TGTGCCAGCTCCCACCCGACAGAGACGACAGATACGCAGTATTTT. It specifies CASSHPTETTDTQYF. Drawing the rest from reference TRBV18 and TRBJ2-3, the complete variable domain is NAGVMQNPRHLVRRRGQEARLRCSPMKGHSHVYWYRQLPEEGLKFMVYLQKENIIDESGMPKERFSAEFPKEGPSILRIQQVVRGDSAAYFCASSHPTETTDTQYFGPGTRLTVL.

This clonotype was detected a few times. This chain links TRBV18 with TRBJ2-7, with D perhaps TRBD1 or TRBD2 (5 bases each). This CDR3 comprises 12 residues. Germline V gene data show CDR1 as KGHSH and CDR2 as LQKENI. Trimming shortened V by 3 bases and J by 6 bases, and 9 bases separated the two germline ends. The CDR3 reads CASSPSGSEQYF. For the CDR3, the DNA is TGTGCCAGCTCACCGTCAGGGAGCGAGCAGTACTTC.

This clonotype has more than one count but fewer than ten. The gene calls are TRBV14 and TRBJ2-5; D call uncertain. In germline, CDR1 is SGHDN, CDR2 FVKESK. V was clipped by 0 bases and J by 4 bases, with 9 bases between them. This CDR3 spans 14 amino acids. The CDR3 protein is CASSQDRAGETQYF. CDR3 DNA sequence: TGTGCCAGCAGCCAAGATCGGGCCGGAGAGACCCAGTACTTC.

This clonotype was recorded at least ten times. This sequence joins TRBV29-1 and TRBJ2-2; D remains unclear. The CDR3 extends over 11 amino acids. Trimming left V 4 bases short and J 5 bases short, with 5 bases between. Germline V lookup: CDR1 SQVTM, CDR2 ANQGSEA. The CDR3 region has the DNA TGCAGCGTTGGTTCGACCGGGGAGCTGTTTTTT. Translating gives CSVGSTGELFF.

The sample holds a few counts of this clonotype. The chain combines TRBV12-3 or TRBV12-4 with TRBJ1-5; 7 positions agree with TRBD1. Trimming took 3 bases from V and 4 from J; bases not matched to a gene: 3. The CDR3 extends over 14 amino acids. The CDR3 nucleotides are TGTGCCAGCAGTTTGACAGGGTTTAATCAGCCCCAGCATTTT. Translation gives CASSLTGFNQPQHF.

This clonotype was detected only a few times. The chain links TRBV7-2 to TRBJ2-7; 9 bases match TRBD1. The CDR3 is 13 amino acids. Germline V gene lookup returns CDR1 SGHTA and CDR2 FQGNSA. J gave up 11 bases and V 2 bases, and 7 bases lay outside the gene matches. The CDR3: CASSLRDRDVEYF. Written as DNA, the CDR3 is TGTGCCAGCAGCTTAAGGGACAGGGACGTTGAGTACTTC.

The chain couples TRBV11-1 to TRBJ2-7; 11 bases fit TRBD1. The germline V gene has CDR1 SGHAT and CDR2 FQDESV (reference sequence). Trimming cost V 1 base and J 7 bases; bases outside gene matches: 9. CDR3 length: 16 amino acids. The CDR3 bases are TGTGCCAGCAGCTTAGGGACAGGGGGCGTTATCTATGAGCAGTACTTC. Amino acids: CASSLGTGGVIYEQYF.